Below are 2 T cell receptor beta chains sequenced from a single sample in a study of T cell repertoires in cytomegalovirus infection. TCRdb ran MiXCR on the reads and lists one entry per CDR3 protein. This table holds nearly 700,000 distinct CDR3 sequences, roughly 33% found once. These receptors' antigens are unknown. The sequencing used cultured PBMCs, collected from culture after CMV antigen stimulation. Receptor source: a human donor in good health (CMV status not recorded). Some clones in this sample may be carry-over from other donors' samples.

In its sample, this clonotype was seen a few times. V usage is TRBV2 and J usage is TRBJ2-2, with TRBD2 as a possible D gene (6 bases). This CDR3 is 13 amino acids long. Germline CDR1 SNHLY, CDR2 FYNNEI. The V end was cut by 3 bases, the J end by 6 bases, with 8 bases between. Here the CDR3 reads CASSEEGAGELFF. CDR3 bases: TGTGCCAGCAGTGAGGAGGGTGCCGGGGAGCTGTTTTTT.

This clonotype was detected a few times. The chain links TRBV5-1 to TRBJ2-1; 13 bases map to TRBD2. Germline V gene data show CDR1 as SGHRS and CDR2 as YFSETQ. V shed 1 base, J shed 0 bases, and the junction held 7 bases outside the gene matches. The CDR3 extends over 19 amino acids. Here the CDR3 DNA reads TGCGCCAGCAGCTTGAGACTAGCGGGAGGCGCAAGCTCCTACAATGAGCAGTTCTTC. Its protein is CASSLRLAGGASSYNEQFF.